The sequence of this T cell receptor (beta chain) was determined in a study of regulatory T cells in long-lasting Graves disease. Study in general: Patients with new Graves' disease had used antithyroid drugs below 3 months.

As to time point: newly diagnosed GD, antithyroid drugs for less than 3 months. The TCR library was made from RNA that had been extracted from PBMCs in TRIzol. This clonotype occurred many times. Its antigen is not known. Investigators prepared the TCR beta libraries by applying iRepertoire HTBI primers and Arm-PCR of CDR3 regions. Using its own MiXCR run on the multiplex PCR reads, TCRdb lists one record per CDR3 protein. The table shows a few hundred thousand distinct CDR3 sequences, with approximately 16% occurring only once. The germline gives CDR1 MNHNS, CDR2 SASEGT. V was shortened by 5 bases and J by 2 bases, with 15 bases between the two germline ends. CDR3 length: 15 residues. Study results and limitations: With persistent disease, TRBV28, TRBJ1-2 and TRBJ2-5 were the favored segments. Persistent Graves' disease cases displayed lower TCR diversity than newly diagnosed ones. Whereas 966 public clonotypes were shared by new patients, persistent patients shared more, at under 3,000.

The material sequenced was peripheral blood mononuclear cells (PBMCs), taken at new diagnosis, from a patient treated with antithyroid drugs. The sequence came from a female donor with Graves disease. The rearrangement uses TRBV6-1 and TRBJ1-1, with D perhaps matching TRBD1 (5 bases). In nucleotides, the CDR3 is TGTGCCAGCAGTACCCACGGACAAACTAACACTGAAGCTTTCTTT. This codes for CASSTHGQTNTEAFF.